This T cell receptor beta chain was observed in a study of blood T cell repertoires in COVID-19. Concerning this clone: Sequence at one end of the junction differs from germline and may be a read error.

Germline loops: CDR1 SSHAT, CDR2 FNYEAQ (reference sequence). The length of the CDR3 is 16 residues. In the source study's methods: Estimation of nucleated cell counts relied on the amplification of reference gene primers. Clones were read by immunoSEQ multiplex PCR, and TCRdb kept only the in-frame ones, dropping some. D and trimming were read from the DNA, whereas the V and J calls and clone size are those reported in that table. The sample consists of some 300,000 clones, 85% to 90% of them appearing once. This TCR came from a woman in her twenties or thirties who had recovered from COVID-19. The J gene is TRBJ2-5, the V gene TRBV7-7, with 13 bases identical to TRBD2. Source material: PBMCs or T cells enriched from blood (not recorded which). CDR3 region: CASSRGTSGMGETQYF. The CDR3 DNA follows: TGTGCTAGCAGCCGAGGGACTAGCGGGATGGGTGAGACCCAGTACTTC.